These T cell receptor beta chains were read from a single sample in a study of blood T cell repertoires in COVID-19. The method was immunoSEQ multiplex PCR; TCRdb's version includes in-frame clones alone and lacks a portion of them. The sample lists roughly 250,000 clones, approximately 83% occurring once. Source material: PBMCs or T cells enriched from blood (not recorded which). These receptors originate from a woman between 35 and 50 years old with acute COVID-19. Each CDR3 is given with its conserved first and last residue.

j_call,v_call,cdr3_aa
TRBJ1-4,TRBV9,CASSAEQGANEKLFF
TRBJ2-1,TRBV7-9,CASSPTRVVGENNEQFF
TRBJ1-5,TRBV4-1,CASSQPGQGYQPQHF
TRBJ1-5,TRBV2,CASSEQGVYSNQPQHF
TRBJ2-3,TRBV6-1,CASSEEAGRTDTQYF
TRBJ2-5,TRBV6-1,CASSEAGWGQTQYF
TRBJ1-6,TRBV24-1,CATSSGNNSPLHF
TRBJ2-3,TRBV7-3,CASRTSGSPDTQYF
TRBJ1-1,TRBV3-1/TRBV3-2,CASSPRGDRASLWTEAFF
TRBJ2-7,TRBV20-1,CSASSRSAKYEQYF
TRBJ1-1,TRBV9,CASSVAQNTEAFF
TRBJ1-3,TRBV4-2,CASSQGPLRGSGNTIYF
TRBJ2-3,TRBV7-2,CASSTPPSGKVPRDTQYF
TRBJ2-7,TRBV6-5,CASSYSAGGKNEQYF
TRBJ1-6,TRBV19,CASSTETGNNSPLHF
TRBJ2-3,TRBV10-3,CAISESPQASSTDTQYF
TRBJ1-1,TRBV12-3/TRBV12-4,CASSLKGGLEAFF
TRBJ2-1,TRBV29-1,CSVQGLAGRGQFF
TRBJ1-2,TRBV28,CASSFSSGGGYTF
TRBJ1-1,TRBV5-3,CARSPPGSLNTEAFF
TRBJ1-6,TRBV30,CAWRAGTGGLSPLHF
TRBJ2-7,TRBV30,CAWRTGDSYEQYF
TRBJ2-1,TRBV19,CASRAGASGRYNEQFF
TRBJ1-1,TRBV9,CASSVVTGNTEAFF
TRBJ2-1,TRBV24-1,CATSDWTEQFF
TRBJ1-5,TRBV4-2,CASSQEDTSNQPQHF
TRBJ1-2,TRBV29-1,CSVDTGPYGYTF
TRBJ2-5,TRBV7-2,CASSLPSGRGETQYF
TRBJ1-2,TRBV28,CASSQGRANYGYTF
TRBJ1-3,TRBV6-5,CASIGQGGNTIYF
TRBJ1-1,TRBV7-9,CASSLGQGERTEAFF
TRBJ2-2,TRBV5-1,CASSLAGVITGELFF
TRBJ1-1,TRBV20-1,CSARGHTEAFF
TRBJ2-5,TRBV3-1/TRBV3-2,CASSQGGLAGGGETQYF
TRBJ2-7,TRBV6-5,CASSKSGNSYEQYF
TRBJ2-1,TRBV4-2,CASSHPAGGPSTEQFF
TRBJ2-1,TRBV11-2,CASSTESGSDAYNEQFF
TRBJ1-2,TRBV27,CASSFQGGNYGYTF
TRBJ2-7,TRBV10-3,CAISESDSSYEQYF
TRBJ1-2,TRBV2,CASRGQGGNYGYTF
TRBJ2-1,TRBV6-5,CASSYIADSYNEQFF
TRBJ1-4,TRBV5-4,CASSLGGQGEKLFF
TRBJ1-1,TRBV10-1,CASSESGTTEAFF
TRBJ1-2,TRBV12-3/TRBV12-4,CASSLALTTGYTF
TRBJ1-5,TRBV5-6,CASSLGAGDSNQPQHF
TRBJ2-1,TRBV7-9,CASSLASGSNEQFF
TRBJ2-1,TRBV11-1,CASSPSGRGYWEQFF
TRBJ1-2,TRBV14,CASSQEIPRDYGYTF
TRBJ2-7,TRBV5-6,CASSLASSLASGEQYF
TRBJ2-3,TRBV19,CASSISGAISTDTQYF
TRBJ1-4,TRBV19,CASSIYRGSNEKLFF
TRBJ1-2,TRBV7-2,CASSISGAYGYTF
TRBJ1-1,TRBV7-3,CASSLNAGEGEAFF
TRBJ2-5,TRBV6-5,CASSYRQTTLQETQYF
TRBJ1-6,TRBV5-4,CASRRQYNSPLHF
TRBJ2-5,TRBV5-4,CASSSLTGTNQETQYF
TRBJ2-7,TRBV10-3,CAISEGTGGYEQYF
TRBJ1-5,TRBV13,CASSFRGQPQHF
TRBJ1-4,TRBV12-3/TRBV12-4,CASSLVEKLFF